These 28 T cell receptor beta chains originate from one sample sequenced in a study of shared clonotypes between healthy human individuals. Method: immunoSEQ multiplex PCR; TCRdb's copy keeps in-frame clones and lacks some. The repertoire consists of 1,400,000 or so clones, with roughly 98.5% occurring once and the leading ten covering 0.36%. The sample comprised naive CD4+ T cells sorted from blood. Noted subset: CD45RA+ positively selected. Every receptor here comes from a man aged 30-40 years in good health.

The chain links TRBV14 to TRBJ2-1; TRBD1 matches at 9 bases. CDR1 and CDR2 from the germline V gene are SGHDN and FVKESK. The V segment lost 4 bases and the J segment 6 bases; nucleotides outside the gene matches: 10. The CDR3 contains 16 residues. This CDR3 reads CASSPLQGATVNEQFF. The DNA for the CDR3 is TGTGCCAGCAGCCCTTTACAGGGGGCTACCGTCAATGAGCAGTTCTTC. Full variable domain (rest looked up from reference TRBV14 and TRBJ2-1): EAGVTQFPSHSVIEKGQTVTLRCDPISGHDNLYWYRRVMGKEIKFLLHFVKESKQDESGMPNNRFLAERTGGTYSTLKVQPAELEDSGVYFCASSPLQGATVNEQFFGPGTRLTVL.

V usage is TRBV9 and J usage is TRBJ1-2, with 8 bases that match TRBD1. Germline CDR1 and CDR2: SGDLS and YYNGEE. The CDR3 has 14 residues. The V and J ends lost 3 bases and 2 bases, in that order; junction bases with no gene match: 3. CDR3 nucleotides: TGTGCCAGCAGCGGAAACAGGGGGAACTATGGCTACACCTTC. The encoded protein is CASSGNRGNYGYTF.

This clone came up once. V gene TRBV10-2 combines with J gene TRBJ1-3, with unresolved D. This CDR3 comprises 15 residues. Germline-derived CDR1 and CDR2 are WSHSY and SAAADI. The germline V and J ends were trimmed by 0 bases and 0 bases, with 6 bases remaining between them. CDR3 nucleotide sequence: TGCGCCAGCAGTGAGTCCGGAAGCTCTGGAAACACCATATATTTT. This gives the protein CASSESGSSGNTIYF.

The chain couples TRBV19 to TRBJ2-7, with a tentative D call TRBD1 (5 bases). Looked up from germline, CDR1 is LNHDA and CDR2 is SQIVND (reference sequence). V lost 7 bases, J lost 6 bases, and 16 bases lay in between. The length of the CDR3 is 13 residues. The CDR3 DNA reads TGTGCCAGTACCACAGGACCAGTCGCCGAGCAGTACTTC. Its translation is CASTTGPVAEQYF.

The chain has TRBV19 and TRBJ1-5; weak D call: TRBD1 (5 bases). From germline, CDR1 is LNHDA and CDR2 SQIVND (reference sequence). This CDR3 comprises 15 residues. The V end was cut by 3 bases, the J end by 2 bases, with 11 bases between. The CDR3, as DNA: TGTGCCAGTAGTATCAACAGGATCGGCAATCAGCCCCAGCATTTT. It translates to CASSINRIGNQPQHF.

V is TRBV5-1 and J is TRBJ2-1, with 9 bases aligning to TRBD2. V trimming: 1 base; J trimming: 4 bases; junction bases outside the gene matches: 3. The CDR3 runs 15 residues. Germline V gene data show CDR1 as SGHRS and CDR2 as YFSETQ. CDR3 in amino acids: CASSLSSGKYNEQFF. The CDR3 region has the DNA TGCGCCAGCAGCTTGTCTAGCGGGAAGTACAATGAGCAGTTCTTC. Based on the CDR3 plus reference TRBV5-1 and TRBJ2-1, the full variable domain is KAGVTQTPRYLIKTRGQQVTLSCSPISGHRSVSWYQQTPGQGLQFLFEYFSETQRNKGNFPGRFSGRQFSNSRSEMNVSTLELGDSALYLCASSLSSGKYNEQFFGPGTRLTVL.

The gene calls are TRBV5-5 and TRBJ1-5, with 7 bases aligning to TRBD1. J lost 5 bases, V lost 2 bases, and 16 bases had no gene match. Germline V gene sequence: CDR1 SGHKS, CDR2 YYEKEE (reference sequence). This CDR3 region has 18 residues. Here the CDR3 DNA reads TGTGCCAGCAGCTTCGGACCAAGATTCCGGGACAGAGATCAGCCCCAGCATTTT. Residues: CASSFGPRFRDRDQPQHF.

The rearrangement uses TRBV2 and TRBJ2-2; 8 bases agree with TRBD1. The CDR3 runs 15 residues. The germline V gene encodes CDR1 SNHLY and CDR2 FYNNEI. J lost 6 bases, V lost 6 bases, and 9 bases had no gene match. The chain's CDR3 is CASRTGDVISGELFF. The CDR3 DNA is TGTGCCAGCAGGACAGGGGATGTAATTTCCGGGGAGCTGTTTTTT. The entire variable domain, with the rest obtained from reference TRBV2 and TRBJ2-2, is as follows: EPEVTQTPSHQVTQMGQEVILRCVPISNHLYFYWYRQILGQKVEFLVSFYNNEISEKSEIFDDQFSVERPDGSNFTLKIRSTKLEDSAMYFCASRTGDVISGELFFGEGSRLTVL.

CDR3 sequence: CASSQESLGSTDTQYF. The CDR3 bases are TGCGCCAGCAGCCAAGAAAGTCTAGGAAGCACAGATACGCAGTATTTT. The rearrangement uses TRBV4-1 and TRBJ2-3; no clear D. Trimming pared 0 bases from V and 0 bases from J, leaving 10 bases between. The CDR3 is 16 amino acids. Germline values: CDR1 MGHRA, CDR2 YSYEKL.

The CDR3 protein is CASSRGQGAAGELFF. The CDR3 DNA follows: TGCGCCAGCAGCCGAGGACAGGGGGCGGCCGGGGAGCTGTTTTTT. This rearrangement joins TRBV4-3 to TRBJ2-2; 11 nucleotides align to TRBD1. The CDR3 spans 15 residues. The germline gives CDR1 LGHNA, CDR2 YSLEER. Germline trimming cut 4 bases from V and 6 bases from J; bases unmatched to any gene: 4.

The chain has TRBV9 and TRBJ1-5, with D perhaps TRBD1 (6 bases). CDR3 length: 13 residues. V was pared by 3 bases and J by 4 bases, with 8 bases between. Germline CDR1 SGDLS, CDR2 YYNGEE. CDR3 DNA sequence: TGTGCCAGCAGCGGCACAGGGAATCAGCCCCAGCATTTT. Its protein is CASSGTGNQPQHF.

This clone was counted a single time. The rearrangement joins TRBV7-9 to TRBJ2-3, with 11 bases identical to TRBD2. The V and J ends lost 3 bases and 0 bases, in that order; junction bases with no gene match: 8. The CDR3 runs 18 residues. The V gene's germline CDR1 is SEHNR and CDR2 FQNEAQ (reference sequence). CDR3 bases: TGTGCCAGCAGCTTTGGTCGAGGGACTAGCGGAAGCACAGATACGCAGTATTTT. This sequence encodes CASSFGRGTSGSTDTQYF.

The V gene is TRBV7-8, the J gene TRBJ2-1; D is possibly TRBD1 (5 bases). CDR1 and CDR2 (germline): SGHVS, FQNEAQ. V gave up 3 bases and J gave up 10 bases, with 19 bases separating them. The CDR3 has 15 residues. CDR3 bases: TGTGCCAGCAGCTTTATCCGGACACGCCCTTGGGAGCAGTTCTTC. It yields the protein CASSFIRTRPWEQFF. The variable domain in full, with the rest retrieved from reference TRBV7-8 and TRBJ2-1, is GAGVSQSPRYKVAKRGQDVALRCDPISGHVSLFWYQQALGQGPEFLTYFQNEAQLDKSGLPSDRFFAERPEGSVSTLKIQRTQQEDSAVYLCASSFIRTRPWEQFFGPGTRLTVL.

The rearrangement links TRBV6-1 to TRBJ2-1; the D gene is possibly TRBD1 (6 bases). V lost 4 bases and J lost 6, with 10 bases in between. CDR1 and CDR2 (germline): MNHNS, SASEGT. This CDR3 region has 13 residues. The CDR3 protein is CASSGSGVNEQFF. CDR3 DNA: TGTGCCAGCAGTGGCTCAGGGGTCAATGAGCAGTTCTTC.

The rearrangement links TRBV27 to TRBJ2-3, with 9 bases fitting TRBD2. The CDR3 has 16 residues. Trimming removed 6 bases from V and 3 bases from J; junction bases left unmatched: 10. Germline values: CDR1 MNHEY, CDR2 SMNVEV (reference sequence). This CDR3 is CASRSQGLAGTDTQYF. Written as DNA, the CDR3 is TGTGCCAGCAGGTCCCAGGGGCTAGCGGGAACAGATACGCAGTATTTT.

The chain carries TRBV19 and TRBJ2-1, with a weak D call TRBD2 (6 bases). This CDR3 is 16 amino acids long. The germline V and J ends were trimmed by 5 bases and 6 bases, with 20 bases remaining between them. CDR1 and CDR2 from the germline V gene are LNHDA and SQIVND (reference sequence). The CDR3 sequence is CASSPPRDGLRNEQFF. The CDR3 nucleotides read TGTGCCAGTAGTCCCCCCCGGGACGGACTACGCAATGAGCAGTTCTTC.

This clone was recorded once. The chain carries TRBV6-1 and TRBJ2-1, with 8 bases matching TRBD2. This CDR3 contains 15 residues. The germline CDR1 and CDR2 sequences are MNHNS and SASEGT. The V segment lost 4 bases and the J segment 4 bases; nucleotides outside the gene matches: 6. The CDR3 reads CASSGSGRGYNEQFF. CDR3 bases: TGTGCCAGCAGTGGCTCCGGGAGGGGATACAATGAGCAGTTCTTC.

This chain joins TRBV7-8 and TRBJ2-2; 7 bases are shared with TRBD2. CDR1 is SGHVS and CDR2 is FQNEAQ in the germline V gene. V dropped 5 bases and J dropped 4; count of bases not matched to a gene: 4. The CDR3 consists of 14 residues. The CDR3 protein is CASSPRETTGELFF. CDR3 nucleotides: TGTGCCAGCAGCCCGCGGGAGACCACCGGGGAGCTGTTTTTT.

The rearrangement joins TRBV9 to TRBJ1-2; 7 positions match TRBD1. The length of the CDR3 is 14 residues. The junction had 4 bases not matched to a gene; V was cut back by 2 bases and J by 3 bases. Germline V CDR1 and CDR2: SGDLS, YYNGEE. The CDR3 region has the DNA TGTGCCAGCAGCGTGGACAGGCACGACTATGGCTACACCTTC. Its protein product is CASSVDRHDYGYTF.

This sequence joins TRBV28 and TRBJ2-1; 11 positions agree with TRBD2. The V segment lost 4 bases and the J segment 2 bases; nucleotides outside the gene matches: 1. Germline V gives CDR1 MDHEN, CDR2 SYDVKM. The CDR3 has 15 amino acids. The DNA for the CDR3 is TGTGCCAGCAGTTCTAGCGGGGGGCCCTACAATGAGCAGTTCTTC. Amino acids: CASSSSGGPYNEQFF.

J is TRBJ2-5 and V is TRBV5-1; D is unclear. V was shortened by 4 bases and J by 7 bases, with 14 bases between the two germline ends. From germline, CDR1 is SGHRS and CDR2 YFSETQ. This CDR3 comprises 13 residues. CDR3: CASSERSARTQYF. CDR3 nucleotide sequence: TGCGCCAGCAGCGAGCGTTCTGCGCGGACCCAGTACTTC.

The chain employs TRBV2 and TRBJ1-1; D is possibly TRBD1 (5 bases). The CDR3 covers 14 residues. In germline, CDR1 is SNHLY, CDR2 FYNNEI. Trimming took 3 bases from V and 1 from J, leaving 9 bases between them. The CDR3 DNA reads as TGTGCCAGCAGTGAGCAGGGTTGGAACACTGAAGCTTTCTTT. The encoded protein is CASSEQGWNTEAFF.

The chain is built from TRBV29-1 and TRBJ2-1, with TRBD2 identical over 7 bases. V was pared by 3 bases and J by 2 bases, with 4 bases of the junction left unmatched. This CDR3 has 14 amino acids. Germline V gene lookup returns CDR1 SQVTM and CDR2 ANQGSEA. The DNA of the CDR3 is TGCAGCGTTGAGGGCGGGAGAACCTACAATGAGCAGTTCTTC. It yields the protein CSVEGGRTYNEQFF.

The chain links TRBV29-1 to TRBJ2-3; 14 bases agree with TRBD2. Germline trimming cut 8 bases from V and 8 bases from J; bases unmatched to any gene: 6. Germline CDR1 is SQVTM and CDR2 is ANQGSEA. This CDR3 has 13 residues. The CDR3 region is CSLQTSGRGTQYF. In nucleotides, the CDR3 is TGCAGCCTCCAGACTAGCGGGAGGGGTACGCAGTATTTT.

The chain has TRBV25-1 and TRBJ2-3; the match to TRBD1 covers 7 bases. CDR1 is MGHDK and CDR2 is SYGVNS in the germline V gene. The CDR3 consists of 13 residues. Trimming removed 6 bases from V and 4 bases from J; junction bases left unmatched: 4. The CDR3 nucleotides are TGTGCCAGCAGAAGACAGGGATCAGATACGCAGTATTTT. This gives the protein CASRRQGSDTQYF.

This clone has just one count. The V gene is TRBV18, the J gene TRBJ2-2; D is uncertain. The CDR3 length is 15 residues. Germline CDR1 is KGHSH and CDR2 is LQKENI. V lost 5 bases to trimming and J lost 0 bases, with 10 bases between them. CDR3 sequence (DNA): TGTGCCAGCTCATCAGACCCCCCGAACACCGGGGAGCTGTTTTTT. This sequence encodes CASSSDPPNTGELFF.

The chain employs TRBV18 and TRBJ2-1; D uncertain. V dropped 1 base and J dropped 0 bases, with 7 bases sitting between them. The germline V gene has CDR1 KGHSH and CDR2 LQKENI. The CDR3 is made up of 15 amino acids. The CDR3 loop reads CASSPLPSSYNEQFF. The CDR3 DNA is TGTGCCAGCTCACCACTCCCGAGCTCCTACAATGAGCAGTTCTTC. Drawing the rest from reference TRBV18 and TRBJ2-1, the complete variable domain is NAGVMQNPRHLVRRRGQEARLRCSPMKGHSHVYWYRQLPEEGLKFMVYLQKENIIDESGMPKERFSAEFPKEGPSILRIQQVVRGDSAAYFCASSPLPSSYNEQFFGPGTRLTVL.

This clone was counted a single time. The V and J genes are TRBV27 and TRBJ2-7; D not resolved. This CDR3 region has 15 residues. V lost 2 bases, J lost 0 bases, and 11 bases lay in between. Germline V gene data show CDR1 as MNHEY and CDR2 as SMNVEV (reference sequence). CDR3 region: CASSLRPDSSYEQYF. The CDR3 DNA reads TGTGCCAGCAGTTTAAGGCCTGATAGCTCCTACGAGCAGTACTTC.